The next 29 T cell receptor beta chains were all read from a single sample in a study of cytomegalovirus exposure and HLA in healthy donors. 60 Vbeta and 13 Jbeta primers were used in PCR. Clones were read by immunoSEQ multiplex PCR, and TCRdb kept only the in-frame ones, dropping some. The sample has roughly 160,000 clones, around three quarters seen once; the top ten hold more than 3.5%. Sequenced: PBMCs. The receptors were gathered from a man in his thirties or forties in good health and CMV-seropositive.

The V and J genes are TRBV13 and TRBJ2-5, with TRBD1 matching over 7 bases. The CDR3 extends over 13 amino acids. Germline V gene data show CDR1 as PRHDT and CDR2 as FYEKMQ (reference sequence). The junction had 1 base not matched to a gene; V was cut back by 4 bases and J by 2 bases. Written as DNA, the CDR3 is TGTGCCAGCAGCTCGGGACAGCAAGAGACCCAGTACTTC. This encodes CASSSGQQETQYF.

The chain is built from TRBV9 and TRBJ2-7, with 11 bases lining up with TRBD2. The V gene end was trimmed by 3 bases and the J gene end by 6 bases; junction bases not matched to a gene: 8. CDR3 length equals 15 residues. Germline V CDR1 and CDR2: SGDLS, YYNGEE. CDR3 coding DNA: TGTGCCAGCAGCGGGAATAGCGGGGGGGCCTCCGAGCAGTACTTC. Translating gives CASSGNSGGASEQYF.

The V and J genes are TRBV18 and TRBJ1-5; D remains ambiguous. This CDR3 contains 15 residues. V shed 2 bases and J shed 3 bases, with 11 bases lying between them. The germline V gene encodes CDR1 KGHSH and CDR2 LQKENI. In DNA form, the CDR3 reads TGTGCCAGCTCACCAGAGGGAGGAAACAATCAGCCCCAGCATTTT. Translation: CASSPEGGNNQPQHF.

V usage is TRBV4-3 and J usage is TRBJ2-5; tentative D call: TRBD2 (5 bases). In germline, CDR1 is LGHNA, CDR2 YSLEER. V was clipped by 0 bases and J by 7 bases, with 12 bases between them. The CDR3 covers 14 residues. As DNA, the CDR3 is TGCGCCAGCAGCCAAGATTCCACGGCGGGGACCCAGTACTTC. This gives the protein CASSQDSTAGTQYF.

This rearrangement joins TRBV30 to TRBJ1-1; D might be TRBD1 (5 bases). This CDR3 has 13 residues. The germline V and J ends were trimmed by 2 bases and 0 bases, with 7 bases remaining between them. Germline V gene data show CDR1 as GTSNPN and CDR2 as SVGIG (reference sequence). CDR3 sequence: CAWSKTVNTEAFF. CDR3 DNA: TGTGCCTGGAGTAAGACAGTGAACACTGAAGCTTTCTTT.

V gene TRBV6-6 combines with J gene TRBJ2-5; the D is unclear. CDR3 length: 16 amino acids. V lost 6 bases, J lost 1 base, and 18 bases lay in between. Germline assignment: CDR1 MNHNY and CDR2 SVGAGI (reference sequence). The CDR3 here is CASRKRAQSVQETQYF. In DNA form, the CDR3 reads TGTGCCAGCAGGAAGAGAGCTCAAAGTGTCCAAGAGACCCAGTACTTC.

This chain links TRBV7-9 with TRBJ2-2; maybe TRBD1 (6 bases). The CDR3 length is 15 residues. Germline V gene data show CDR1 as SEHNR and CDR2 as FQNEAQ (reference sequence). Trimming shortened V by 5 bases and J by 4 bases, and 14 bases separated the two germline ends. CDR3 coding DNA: TGTGCCAGCAGCCCTGTTGCAGGGGTCACCGGGGAGCTGTTTTTT. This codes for CASSPVAGVTGELFF.

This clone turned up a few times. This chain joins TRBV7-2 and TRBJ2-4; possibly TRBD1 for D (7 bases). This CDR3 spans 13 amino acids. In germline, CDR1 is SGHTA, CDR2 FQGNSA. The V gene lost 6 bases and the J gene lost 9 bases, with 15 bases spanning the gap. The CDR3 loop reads CASRFSGDSIQYF. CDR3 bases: TGTGCCAGCAGATTTTCGGGGGACAGCATTCAGTACTTC.

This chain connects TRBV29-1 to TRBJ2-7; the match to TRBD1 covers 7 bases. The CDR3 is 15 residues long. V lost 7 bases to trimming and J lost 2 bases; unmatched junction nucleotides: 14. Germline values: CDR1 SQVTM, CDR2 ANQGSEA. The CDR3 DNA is TGCAGCGCACAAGTGGGTTGGCAGGGGGCCTACGAGCAGTACTTC. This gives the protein CSAQVGWQGAYEQYF.

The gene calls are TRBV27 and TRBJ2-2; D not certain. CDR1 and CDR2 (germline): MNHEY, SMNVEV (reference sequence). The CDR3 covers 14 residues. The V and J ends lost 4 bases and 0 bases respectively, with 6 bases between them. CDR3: CASSSRTNTGELFF. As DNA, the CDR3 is TGTGCCAGCAGTTCTAGGACGAACACCGGGGAGCTGTTTTTT.

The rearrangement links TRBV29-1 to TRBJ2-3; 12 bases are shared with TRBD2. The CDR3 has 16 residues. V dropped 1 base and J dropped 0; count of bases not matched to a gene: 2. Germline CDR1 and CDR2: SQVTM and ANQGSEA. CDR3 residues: CSVEGTSGASTDTQYF. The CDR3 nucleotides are TGCAGCGTTGAAGGGACTAGCGGGGCTAGCACAGATACGCAGTATTTT.

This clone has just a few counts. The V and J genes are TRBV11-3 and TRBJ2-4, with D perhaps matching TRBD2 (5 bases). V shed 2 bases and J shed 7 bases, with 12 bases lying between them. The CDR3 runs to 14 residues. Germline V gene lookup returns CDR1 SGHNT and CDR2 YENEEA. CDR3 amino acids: CASSLSGSGNIQYF. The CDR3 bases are TGTGCCAGCAGCTTATCTGGCTCGGGGAACATTCAGTACTTC. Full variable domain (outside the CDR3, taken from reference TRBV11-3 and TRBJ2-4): EAGVVQSPRYKIIEKKQPVAFWCNPISGHNTLYWYLQNLGQGPELLIRYENEEAVDDSQLPKDRFSAERLKGVDSTLKIQPAELGDSAVYLCASSLSGSGNIQYFGAGTRLSVL.

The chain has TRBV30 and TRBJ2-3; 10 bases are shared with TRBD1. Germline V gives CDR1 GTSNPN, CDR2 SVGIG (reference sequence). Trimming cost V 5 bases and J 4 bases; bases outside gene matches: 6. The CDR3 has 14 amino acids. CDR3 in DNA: TGTGCCTGGGGAAGACAGGGGGCCGCAGATACGCAGTATTTT. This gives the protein CAWGRQGAADTQYF.

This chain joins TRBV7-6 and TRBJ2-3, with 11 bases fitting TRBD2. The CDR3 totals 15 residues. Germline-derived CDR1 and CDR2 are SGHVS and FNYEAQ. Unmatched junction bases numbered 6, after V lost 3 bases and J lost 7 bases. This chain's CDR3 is CASSFFSGGENTQYF. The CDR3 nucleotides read TGTGCCAGCAGCTTCTTTAGCGGGGGGGAAAATACGCAGTATTTT.

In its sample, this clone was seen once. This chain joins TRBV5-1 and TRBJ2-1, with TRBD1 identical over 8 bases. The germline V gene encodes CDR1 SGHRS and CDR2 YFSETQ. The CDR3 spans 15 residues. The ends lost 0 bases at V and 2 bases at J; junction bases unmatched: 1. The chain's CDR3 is CASSLVQGAYNEQFF. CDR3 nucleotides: TGCGCCAGCAGCTTGGTACAGGGGGCCTACAATGAGCAGTTCTTC.

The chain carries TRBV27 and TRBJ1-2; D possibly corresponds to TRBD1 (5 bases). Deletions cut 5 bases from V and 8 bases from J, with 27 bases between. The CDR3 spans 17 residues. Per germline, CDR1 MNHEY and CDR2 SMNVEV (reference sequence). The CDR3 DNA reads TGTGCCAGCAGTACAGATGGGGGAGGGGTGAACCCTAAGGGCTACACCTTC. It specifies CASSTDGGGVNPKGYTF.

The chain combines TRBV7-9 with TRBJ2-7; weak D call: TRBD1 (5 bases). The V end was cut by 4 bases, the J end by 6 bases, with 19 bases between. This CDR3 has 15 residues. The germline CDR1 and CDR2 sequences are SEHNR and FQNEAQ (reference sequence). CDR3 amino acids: CASSSTPSGYSEQYF. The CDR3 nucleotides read TGTGCCAGCAGCTCCACCCCGTCAGGGTACAGCGAGCAGTACTTC.

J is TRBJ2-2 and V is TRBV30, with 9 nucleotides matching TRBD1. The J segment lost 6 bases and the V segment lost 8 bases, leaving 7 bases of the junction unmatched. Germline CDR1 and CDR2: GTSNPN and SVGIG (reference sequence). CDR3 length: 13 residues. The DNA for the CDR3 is TGTGCCGGCAGACAGGGGGTGGCCGGGGAGCTGTTTTTT. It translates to CAGRQGVAGELFF.

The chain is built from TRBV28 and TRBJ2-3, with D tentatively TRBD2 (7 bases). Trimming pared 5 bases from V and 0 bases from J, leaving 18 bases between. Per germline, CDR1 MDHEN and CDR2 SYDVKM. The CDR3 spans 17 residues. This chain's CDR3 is CASSEAGAGTSTDTQYF. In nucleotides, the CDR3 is TGTGCCAGCAGTGAGGCGGGGGCGGGCACTAGCACAGATACGCAGTATTTT. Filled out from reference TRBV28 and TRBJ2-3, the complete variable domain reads DVKVTQSSRYLVKRTGEKVFLECVQDMDHENMFWYRQDPGLGLRLIYFSYDVKMKEKGDIPEGYSVSREKKERFSLILESASTNQTSMYLCASSEAGAGTSTDTQYFGPGTRLTVL.

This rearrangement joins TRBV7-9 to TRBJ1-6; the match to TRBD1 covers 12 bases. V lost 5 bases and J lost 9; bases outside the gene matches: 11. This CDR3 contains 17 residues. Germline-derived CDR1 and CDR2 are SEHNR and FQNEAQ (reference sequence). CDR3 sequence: CASSLRIPGQGASPLHF. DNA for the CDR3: TGTGCCAGCAGCCTACGAATTCCGGGACAGGGGGCTTCACCCCTCCACTTT. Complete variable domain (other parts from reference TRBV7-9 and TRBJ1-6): DTGVSQNPRHKITKRGQNVTFRCDPISEHNRLYWYRQTLGQGPEFLTYFQNEAQLEKSRLLSDRFSAERPKGSFSTLEIQRTEQGDSAMYLCASSLRIPGQGASPLHFGNGTRLTVT.

The DNA for the CDR3 is TGTGCCAGAAGCCTAGGACAGGGTAGCTCCTACGAGCAGTACTTC. Residues: CARSLGQGSSYEQYF. The rearrangement joins TRBV5-3 to TRBJ2-7, with 8 bases aligning to TRBD1. TRBV5-3 is an open reading frame, and its role is uncertain. This CDR3 is 15 amino acids long. Germline trimming cut 4 bases from V and 0 bases from J; bases unmatched to any gene: 6.

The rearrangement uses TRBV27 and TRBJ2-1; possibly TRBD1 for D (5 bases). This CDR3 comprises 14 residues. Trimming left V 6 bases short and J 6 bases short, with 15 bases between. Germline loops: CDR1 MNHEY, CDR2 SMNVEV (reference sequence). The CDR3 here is CASSPGSIGNEQFF. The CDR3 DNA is TGTGCCAGCAGCCCAGGGTCAATTGGCAATGAGCAGTTCTTC.

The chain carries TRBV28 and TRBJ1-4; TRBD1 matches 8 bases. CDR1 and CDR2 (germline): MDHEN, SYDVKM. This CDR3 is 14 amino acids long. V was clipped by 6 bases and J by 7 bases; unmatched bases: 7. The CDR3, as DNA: TGTGCCAGCAGGGTACAGGGGGACCCTGAAAAACTGTTTTTT. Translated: CASRVQGDPEKLFF.

The CDR3 is CASSPPRGPNTGELFF. CDR3 nucleotide sequence: TGTGCCAGCAGCCCCCCCAGGGGGCCTAACACCGGGGAGCTGTTTTTT. The chain carries TRBV7-9 and TRBJ2-2, with 8 positions matching TRBD1. The CDR3 runs 16 residues. The V gene end was trimmed by 5 bases and the J gene end by 2 bases; junction bases not matched to a gene: 7. Germline lookup yields CDR1 SEHNR and CDR2 FQNEAQ (reference sequence).

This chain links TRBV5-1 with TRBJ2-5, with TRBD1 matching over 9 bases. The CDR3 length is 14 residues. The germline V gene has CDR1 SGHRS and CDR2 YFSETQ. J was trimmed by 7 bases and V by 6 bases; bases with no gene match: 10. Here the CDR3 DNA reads TGCGCCAGCACCCCAGGGGACAGGGTGGGGACCCAGTACTTC. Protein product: CASTPGDRVGTQYF.

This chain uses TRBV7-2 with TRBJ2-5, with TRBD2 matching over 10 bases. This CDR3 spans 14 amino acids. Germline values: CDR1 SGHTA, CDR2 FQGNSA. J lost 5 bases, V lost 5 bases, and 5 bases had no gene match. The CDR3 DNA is TGTGCCAGCAGCCCTAGCGGGGGTATGGAGACCCAGTACTTC. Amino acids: CASSPSGGMETQYF.

The CDR3 nucleotides read TGTGCCAGCAGTTACGACGCGGGCACTGAAGCTTTCTTT. Its protein product is CASSYDAGTEAFF. The gene calls are TRBV6-6 and TRBJ1-1; no clear D. CDR1 and CDR2 from the germline V gene are MNHNY and SVGAGI (reference sequence). CDR3 size: 13 residues. Trimming took 2 bases from V and 4 from J, leaving 8 bases between them.

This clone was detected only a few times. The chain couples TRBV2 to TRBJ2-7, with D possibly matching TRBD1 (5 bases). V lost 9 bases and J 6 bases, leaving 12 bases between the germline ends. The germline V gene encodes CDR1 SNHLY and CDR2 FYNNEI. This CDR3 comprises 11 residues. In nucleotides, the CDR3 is TGTGCCAGAGATTGGGGCACCGAGCAGTACTTC. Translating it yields CARDWGTEQYF.

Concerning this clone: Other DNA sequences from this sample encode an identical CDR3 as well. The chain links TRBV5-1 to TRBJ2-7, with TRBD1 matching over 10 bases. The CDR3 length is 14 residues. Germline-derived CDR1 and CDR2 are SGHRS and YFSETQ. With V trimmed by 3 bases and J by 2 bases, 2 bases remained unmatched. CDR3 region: CASSSGQGPYEQYF. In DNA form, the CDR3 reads TGCGCCAGCAGCTCGGGACAGGGGCCCTACGAGCAGTACTTC.